This TCR beta chain derives from a study of patients and donors after allogeneic stem cell transplantation. This clonotype was counted between two and nine times. Trimming took 0 bases from V and 5 from J; bases not matched to a gene: 12. Germline loops: CDR1 MNHEY, CDR2 SVGEGT. The CDR3 has 19 amino acids. TCRdb independently ran MiXCR on the RT-PCR reads; one entry per CDR3 protein. This sample has just over 55,000 distinct CDR3 sequences; about 14% occur once, and the top ten carry more than 25%. The rearrangement uses TRBV6-2 or TRBV6-3 and TRBJ2-1; the match to TRBD2 covers 11 bases. This TCR was recovered from a human donor who was either an allogeneic HSCT recipient or a stem cell or donor lymphocyte infusion donor (not recorded which). It is not recorded whose cells these are; they may come from a transplant donor. Sequencing used blood, either unsorted or a sorted T cell fraction (not recorded which). CDR3 in DNA: TGTGCCAGCAGTTACTCTTTAGCGGGAGGGATAAATAGGAACAATGAGCAGTTCTTC. This codes for CASSYSLAGGINRNNEQFF.